The rows below give T cell receptor beta chains drawn from one sample of a study of blood T cell repertoires in COVID-19. Measured with immunoSEQ multiplex PCR; TCRdb has only the in-frame clones, and not every one. Of approximately 190,000 clones in the sample, approximately 85% were seen once. Material: peripheral blood. Source of these receptors: a woman between 65 and 79 years old with active or convalescent COVID-19. Both conserved end residues are part of each CDR3. The order of the fields is V gene, clone size, CDR3 protein. Rows give clone size only sometimes, using once, few, many, or a class for an expanded clone.

v_call: TRBV5-1; clone_size: few; cdr3_aa: CASSQGQGGSPLHF
v_call: TRBV5-1; clone_size: .; cdr3_aa: CASRRGIADEQYF
v_call: TRBV7-9; clone_size: .; cdr3_aa: CASSTTAGSEVNEQFF
v_call: TRBV2; clone_size: once; cdr3_aa: CASSASTISYNEQFF
v_call: TRBV10-1; clone_size: .; cdr3_aa: CASSAAGGRGNTEAFF
v_call: TRBV2; clone_size: .; cdr3_aa: CASSAGQGRLNTEAFF
v_call: TRBV5-6; clone_size: .; cdr3_aa: CASSLASGTSDFYEQYF
v_call: TRBV9; clone_size: .; cdr3_aa: CAPTGESTDTQYF
v_call: TRBV3-1/TRBV3-2; clone_size: .; cdr3_aa: CASGGVYGYTF
v_call: TRBV9; clone_size: .; cdr3_aa: CASSVDVSGTRTYEQYF
v_call: TRBV28; clone_size: few; cdr3_aa: CASSPPGGGGYEQYF
v_call: TRBV5-5; clone_size: .; cdr3_aa: CASSLTGGRDTQYF
v_call: TRBV19; clone_size: .; cdr3_aa: CATSRDFGEKLFF